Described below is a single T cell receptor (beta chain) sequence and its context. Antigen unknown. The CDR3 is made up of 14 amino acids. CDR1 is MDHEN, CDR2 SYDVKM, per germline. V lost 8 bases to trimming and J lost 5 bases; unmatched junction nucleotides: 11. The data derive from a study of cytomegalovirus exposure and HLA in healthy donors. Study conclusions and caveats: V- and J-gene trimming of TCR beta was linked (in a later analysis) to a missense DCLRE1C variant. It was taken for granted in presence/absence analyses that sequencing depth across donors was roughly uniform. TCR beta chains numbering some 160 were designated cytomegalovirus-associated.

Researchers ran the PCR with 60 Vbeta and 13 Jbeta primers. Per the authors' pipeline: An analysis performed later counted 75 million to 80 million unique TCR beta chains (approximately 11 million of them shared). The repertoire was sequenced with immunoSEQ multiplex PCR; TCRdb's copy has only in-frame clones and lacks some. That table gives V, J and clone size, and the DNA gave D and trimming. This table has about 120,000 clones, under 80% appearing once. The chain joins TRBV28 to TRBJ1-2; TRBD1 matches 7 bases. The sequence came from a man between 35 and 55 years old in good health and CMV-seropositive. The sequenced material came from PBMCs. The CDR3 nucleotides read TGTGCCAGCCGAGTGGCTACAGGGGATTATGGCTACACCTTC. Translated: CASRVATGDYGYTF.